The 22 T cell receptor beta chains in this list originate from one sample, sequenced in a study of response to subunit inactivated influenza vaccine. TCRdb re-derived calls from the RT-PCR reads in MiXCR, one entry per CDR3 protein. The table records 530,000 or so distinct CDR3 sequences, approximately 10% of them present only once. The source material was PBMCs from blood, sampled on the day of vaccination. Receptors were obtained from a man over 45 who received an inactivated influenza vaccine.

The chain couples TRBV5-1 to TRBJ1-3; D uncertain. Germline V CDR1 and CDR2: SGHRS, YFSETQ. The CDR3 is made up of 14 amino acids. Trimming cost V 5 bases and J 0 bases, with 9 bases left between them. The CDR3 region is CASRDPFSGNTIYF. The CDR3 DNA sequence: TGCGCCAGCAGGGACCCCTTCTCTGGAAACACCATATATTTT. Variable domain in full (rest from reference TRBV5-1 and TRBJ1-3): KAGVTQTPRYLIKTRGQQVTLSCSPISGHRSVSWYQQTPGQGLQFLFEYFSETQRNKGNFPGRFSGRQFSNSRSEMNVSTLELGDSALYLCASRDPFSGNTIYFGEGSWLTVV.

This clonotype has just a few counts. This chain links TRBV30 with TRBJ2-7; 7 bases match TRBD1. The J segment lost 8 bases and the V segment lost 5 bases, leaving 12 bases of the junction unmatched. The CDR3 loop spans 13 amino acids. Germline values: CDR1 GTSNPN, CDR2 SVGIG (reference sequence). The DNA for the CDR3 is TGTGCCTGGGGACAGGCAATTCGCCAAAAGCAGTACTTC. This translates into CAWGQAIRQKQYF.

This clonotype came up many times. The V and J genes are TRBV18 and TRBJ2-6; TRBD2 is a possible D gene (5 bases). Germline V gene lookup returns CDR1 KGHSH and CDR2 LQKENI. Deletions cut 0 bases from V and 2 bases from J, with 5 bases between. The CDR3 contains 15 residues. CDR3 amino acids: CASSPPGAGANVLTF. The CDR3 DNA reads TGTGCCAGCTCACCACCCGGGGCTGGGGCCAACGTCCTGACTTTC. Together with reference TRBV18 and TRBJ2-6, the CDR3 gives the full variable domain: NAGVMQNPRHLVRRRGQEARLRCSPMKGHSHVYWYRQLPEEGLKFMVYLQKENIIDESGMPKERFSAEFPKEGPSILRIQQVVRGDSAAYFCASSPPGAGANVLTFGAGSRLTVL.

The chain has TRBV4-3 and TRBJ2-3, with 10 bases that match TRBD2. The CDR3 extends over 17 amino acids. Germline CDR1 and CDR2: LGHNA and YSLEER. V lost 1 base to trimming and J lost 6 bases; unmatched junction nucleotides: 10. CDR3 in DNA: TGCGCCAGCAGCCAAGGTCCCAGCGGGAGGGCCACGGATACGCAGTATTTT. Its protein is CASSQGPSGRATDTQYF.

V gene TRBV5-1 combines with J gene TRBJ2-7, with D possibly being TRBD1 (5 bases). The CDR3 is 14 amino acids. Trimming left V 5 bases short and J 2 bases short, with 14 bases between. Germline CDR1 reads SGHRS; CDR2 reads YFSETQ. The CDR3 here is CASRSGSGTYEQYF. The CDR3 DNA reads TGCGCCAGCAGGTCCGGTTCAGGGACCTACGAGCAGTACTTC.

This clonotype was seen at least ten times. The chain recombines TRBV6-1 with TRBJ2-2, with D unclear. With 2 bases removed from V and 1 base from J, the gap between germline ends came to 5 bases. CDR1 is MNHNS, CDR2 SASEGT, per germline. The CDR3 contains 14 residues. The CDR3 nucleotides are TGTGCCAGCAGTGAAAATAGGAACACCGGGGAGCTGTTTTTT. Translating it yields CASSENRNTGELFF.

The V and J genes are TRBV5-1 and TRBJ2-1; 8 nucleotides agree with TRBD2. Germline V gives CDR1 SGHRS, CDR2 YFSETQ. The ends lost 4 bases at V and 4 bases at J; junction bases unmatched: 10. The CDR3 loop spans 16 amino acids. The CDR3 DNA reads TGCGCCAGCAGCGGAACAAGCGGGAGTCCATACAATGAGCAGTTCTTC. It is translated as CASSGTSGSPYNEQFF. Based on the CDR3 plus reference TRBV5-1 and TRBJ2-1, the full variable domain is KAGVTQTPRYLIKTRGQQVTLSCSPISGHRSVSWYQQTPGQGLQFLFEYFSETQRNKGNFPGRFSGRQFSNSRSEMNVSTLELGDSALYLCASSGTSGSPYNEQFFGPGTRLTVL.

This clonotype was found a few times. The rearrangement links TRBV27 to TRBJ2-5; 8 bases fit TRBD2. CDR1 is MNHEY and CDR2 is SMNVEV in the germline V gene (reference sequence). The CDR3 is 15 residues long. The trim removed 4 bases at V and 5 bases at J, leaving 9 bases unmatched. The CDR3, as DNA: TGTGCCAGCAGTTCAGTCGGACTAGCCCGGGAGACCCAGTACTTC. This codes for CASSSVGLARETQYF.

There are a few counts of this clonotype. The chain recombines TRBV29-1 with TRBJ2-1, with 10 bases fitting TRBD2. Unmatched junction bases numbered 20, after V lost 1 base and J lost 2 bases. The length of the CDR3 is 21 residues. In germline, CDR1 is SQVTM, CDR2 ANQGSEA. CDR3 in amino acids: CSVEGLRGASSGSSPYNEQFF. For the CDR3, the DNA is TGCAGCGTTGAAGGGCTCAGGGGAGCTTCTAGCGGGAGCTCCCCCTACAATGAGCAGTTCTTC.

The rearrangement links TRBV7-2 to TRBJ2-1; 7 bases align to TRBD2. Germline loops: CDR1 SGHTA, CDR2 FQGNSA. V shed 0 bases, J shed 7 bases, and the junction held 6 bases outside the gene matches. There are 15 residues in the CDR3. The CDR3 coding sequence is TGTGCCAGCAGCTTAGCGGGAGGGCCCAGTAATGAGCAGTTCTTC. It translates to CASSLAGGPSNEQFF.

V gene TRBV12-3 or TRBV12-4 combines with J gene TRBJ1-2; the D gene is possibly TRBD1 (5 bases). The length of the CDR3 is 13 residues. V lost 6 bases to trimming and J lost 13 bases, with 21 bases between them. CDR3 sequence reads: CASSPVPGRGRTF. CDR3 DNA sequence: TGTGCCAGCAGCCCCGTACCGGGCCGGGGACGCACCTTC.

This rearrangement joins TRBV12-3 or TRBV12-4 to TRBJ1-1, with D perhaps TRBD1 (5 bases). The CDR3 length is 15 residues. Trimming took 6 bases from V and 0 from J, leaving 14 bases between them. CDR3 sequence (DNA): TGTGCCAGCAGCCAGGGATGGGAGATGAACACTGAAGCTTTCTTT. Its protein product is CASSQGWEMNTEAFF.

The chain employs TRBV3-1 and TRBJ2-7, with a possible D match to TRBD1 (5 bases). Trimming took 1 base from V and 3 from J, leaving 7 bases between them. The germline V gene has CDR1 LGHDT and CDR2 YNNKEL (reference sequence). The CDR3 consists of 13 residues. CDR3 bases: TGTGCCAGCAGCCAAGGCAGGGTCTACGAGCAGTACTTC. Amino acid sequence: CASSQGRVYEQYF.

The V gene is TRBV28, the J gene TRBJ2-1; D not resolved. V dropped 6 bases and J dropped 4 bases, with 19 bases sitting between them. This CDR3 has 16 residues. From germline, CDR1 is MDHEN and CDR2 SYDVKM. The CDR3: CASRKLCLLNYNEQFF. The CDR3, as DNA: TGTGCCAGCAGAAAACTATGCCTCCTTAATTACAATGAGCAGTTCTTC.

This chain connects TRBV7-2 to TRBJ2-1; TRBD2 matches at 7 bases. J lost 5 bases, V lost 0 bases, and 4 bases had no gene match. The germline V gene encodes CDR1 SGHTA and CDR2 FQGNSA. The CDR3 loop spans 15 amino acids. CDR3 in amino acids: CASSLALAEDNEQFF. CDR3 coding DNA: TGTGCCAGCAGCTTAGCGCTAGCGGAGGACAATGAGCAGTTCTTC.

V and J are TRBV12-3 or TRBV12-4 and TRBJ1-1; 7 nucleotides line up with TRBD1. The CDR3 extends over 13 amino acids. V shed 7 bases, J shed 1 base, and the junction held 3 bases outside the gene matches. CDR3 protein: CASTRDRNTEAFF. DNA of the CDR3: TGTGCCAGCACCAGGGACAGGAACACTGAAGCTTTCTTT.

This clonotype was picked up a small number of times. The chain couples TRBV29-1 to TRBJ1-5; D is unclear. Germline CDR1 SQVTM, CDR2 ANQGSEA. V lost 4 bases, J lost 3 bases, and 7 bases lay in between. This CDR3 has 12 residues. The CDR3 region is CSVGYPNQPQHF. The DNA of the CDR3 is TGCAGCGTTGGATACCCCAATCAGCCCCAGCATTTT.

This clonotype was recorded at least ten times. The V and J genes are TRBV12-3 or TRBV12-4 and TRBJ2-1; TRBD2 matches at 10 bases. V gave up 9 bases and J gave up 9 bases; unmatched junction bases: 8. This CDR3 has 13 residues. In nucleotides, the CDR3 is TGTGCCAGTAAGCGGGGGGGCAAGGGTGAGCAGTTCTTC. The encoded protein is CASKRGGKGEQFF.

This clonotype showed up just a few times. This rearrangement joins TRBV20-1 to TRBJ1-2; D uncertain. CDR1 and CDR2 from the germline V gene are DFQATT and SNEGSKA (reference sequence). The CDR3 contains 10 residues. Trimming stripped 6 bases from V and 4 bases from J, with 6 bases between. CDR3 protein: CSASGYGYTF. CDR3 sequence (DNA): TGCAGTGCGTCCGGCTATGGCTACACCTTC.

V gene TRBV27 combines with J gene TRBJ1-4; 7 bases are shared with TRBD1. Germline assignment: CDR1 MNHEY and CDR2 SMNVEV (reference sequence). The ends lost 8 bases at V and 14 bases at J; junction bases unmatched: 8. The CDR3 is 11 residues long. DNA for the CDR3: TGTGCCAGCGGCACAGGGGTGAGGCTGTTTTTT. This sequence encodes CASGTGVRLFF.

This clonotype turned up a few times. The CDR3 DNA is TGCAGTGCTAGAGATCACCTGGGGGGGGGCAATGAGCAGTTCTTC. Protein: CSARDHLGGGNEQFF. V gene TRBV20-1 combines with J gene TRBJ2-1; TRBD2 agrees at 7 bases. From germline, CDR1 is DFQATT and CDR2 SNEGSKA (reference sequence). This CDR3 is built from 15 residues. The ends lost 0 bases at V and 6 bases at J; junction bases unmatched: 8.

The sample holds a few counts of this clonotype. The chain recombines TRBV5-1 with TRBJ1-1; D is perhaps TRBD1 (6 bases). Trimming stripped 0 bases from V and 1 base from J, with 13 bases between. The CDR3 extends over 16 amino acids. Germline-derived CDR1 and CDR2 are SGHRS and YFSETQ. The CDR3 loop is CASSLEVSGENTEAFF. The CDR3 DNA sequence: TGCGCCAGCAGCTTGGAGGTCTCAGGGGAGAACACTGAAGCTTTCTTT.